The 12 T cell receptor beta chains in this list originate from one sample, sequenced in a study of cytomegalovirus exposure and HLA in healthy donors. 13 Jbeta primers and 60 Vbeta primers were used for the PCR. Libraries were prepared by immunoSEQ multiplex PCR; TCRdb keeps only in-frame clonotypes and omits some of them. The table includes approximately 92,000 clones, around 86% detected once. The sample was PBMCs. The receptors come from a woman in her seventies in good health and CMV-seropositive.

This chain links TRBV5-8 with TRBJ2-3, with 9 bases matching TRBD1. Unmatched junction bases numbered 8, after V lost 3 bases and J lost 3 bases. Germline-derived CDR1 and CDR2 are SGHTS and YDEGEE. The CDR3 spans 16 residues. CDR3 residues: CASSSTGGLRTDTQYF. As DNA, the CDR3 is TGTGCCAGCAGCTCGACAGGGGGATTGAGGACAGATACGCAGTATTTT.

The chain has TRBV28 and TRBJ2-3, with D possibly matching TRBD1 (5 bases). CDR1 MDHEN and CDR2 SYDVKM come from the germline V gene. The CDR3 has 17 amino acids. The V gene lost 6 bases and the J gene lost 0 bases, with 19 bases spanning the gap. CDR3 bases: TGTGCCAGCAGCACTATTGGGGCAGGGTATAGCACAGATACGCAGTATTTT. This gives the protein CASSTIGAGYSTDTQYF. Drawing the rest from reference TRBV28 and TRBJ2-3, the complete variable domain is DVKVTQSSRYLVKRTGEKVFLECVQDMDHENMFWYRQDPGLGLRLIYFSYDVKMKEKGDIPEGYSVSREKKERFSLILESASTNQTSMYLCASSTIGAGYSTDTQYFGPGTRLTVL.

The V and J genes are TRBV10-3 and TRBJ1-1; D may be TRBD1 (6 bases). CDR3 length equals 15 residues. The ends were cut back, 6 bases at V and 2 bases at J, with 16 bases in the middle. Germline lookup yields CDR1 ENHRY and CDR2 SYGVKD. This CDR3 reads CAIRSKDRSNTEAFF. The CDR3, as DNA: TGTGCCATCAGGAGTAAGGACAGATCTAACACTGAAGCTTTCTTT.

The chain links TRBV7-2 to TRBJ2-1; tentatively, D is TRBD2 (6 bases). Trimming pared 5 bases from V and 0 bases from J, leaving 11 bases between. The CDR3 covers 15 residues. Germline CDR1 and CDR2: SGHTA and FQGNSA. This CDR3 is CASSISGSSYNEQFF. The CDR3 DNA sequence: TGTGCCAGCAGCATTAGCGGAAGCTCCTACAATGAGCAGTTCTTC.

V is TRBV9 and J is TRBJ2-5; TRBD2 might be the D (6 bases). The DNA end favors TRBJ2-7, so the J call may be wrong. In germline, CDR1 is SGDLS, CDR2 YYNGEE. CDR3 length: 13 residues. CDR3 loop: CASSVGGTNEQYF. CDR3 coding DNA: TGTGCCAGCAGCGTGGGGGGTACGAACGAGCAGTACTTC.

CDR3 protein: CASSPKGARFYNEQFF. In nucleotides, the CDR3 is TGTGCCAGCAGCCCAAAGGGGGCCCGATTCTACAATGAGCAGTTCTTC. The chain recombines TRBV11-2 with TRBJ2-1, with TRBD1 identical over 7 bases. CDR3 length: 16 residues. The V gene end was trimmed by 5 bases and the J gene end by 3 bases; junction bases not matched to a gene: 10. CDR1 and CDR2 (germline): SGHAT, FQNNGV.

This clone has only a few counts. The V gene is TRBV5-6, the J gene TRBJ2-7; TRBD1 aligns across 9 bases. CDR3 length: 14 residues. V dropped 3 bases and J dropped 4; count of bases not matched to a gene: 5. Looked up from germline, CDR1 is SGHDT and CDR2 is YYEEEE. CDR3 amino acids: CASSSPGQGYEQYF. The CDR3 nucleotides are TGTGCCAGCAGCTCACCGGGACAGGGTTACGAGCAGTACTTC. The whole variable domain, filled in from reference TRBV5-6 and TRBJ2-7, reads DAGVTQSPTHLIKTRGQQVTLRCSPKSGHDTVSWYQQALGQGPQFIFQYYEEEERQRGNFPDRFSGHQFPNYSSELNVNALLLGDSALYLCASSSPGQGYEQYFGPGTRLTVT.

The V gene is TRBV19, the J gene TRBJ1-5; TRBD1 might be the D (6 bases). This CDR3 contains 14 residues. The germline V gene has CDR1 LNHDA and CDR2 SQIVND (reference sequence). Trimming took 6 bases from V and 6 from J, leaving 15 bases between them. CDR3 bases: TGTGCCAGTAGGAGGGGAGGGGGTAGTCAGCCCCAGCATTTT. This gives the protein CASRRGGGSQPQHF.

The chain employs TRBV4-3 and TRBJ2-6; no clear D. Germline assignment: CDR1 LGHNA and CDR2 YSLEER. Deletions cut 0 bases from V and 2 bases from J, with 11 bases between. This CDR3 is 17 amino acids long. The CDR3, as DNA: TGCGCCAGCAGCCAAGATGCCTGGAGTGCTGGGGCCAACGTCCTGACTTTC. Its translation: CASSQDAWSAGANVLTF.

The chain is built from TRBV15 and TRBJ2-1; 12 nucleotides align to TRBD2. V shed 4 bases and J 6 bases; nucleotides not matched to a gene: 4. There are 15 residues in the CDR3. Germline V CDR1 and CDR2: LNHNV, YYDKDF (reference sequence). CDR3 loop: CATSTPGLAGNEQFF. In DNA, the CDR3 is TGTGCCACCAGCACCCCGGGACTAGCGGGCAATGAGCAGTTCTTC.

The chain carries TRBV6-1 and TRBJ2-4, with 7 bases identical to TRBD1. The CDR3 totals 14 residues. Trimming removed 10 bases from V and 4 bases from J; junction bases left unmatched: 10. Germline CDR1 and CDR2: MNHNS and SASEGT. CDR3 sequence (DNA): TGTGCCATCAGCGACAGGGCCTTTAAAAACATTCAGTACTTC. Residues: CAISDRAFKNIQYF.

J is TRBJ2-5 and V is TRBV19; 7 bases are shared with TRBD1. The CDR3 is 17 residues long. J gave up 1 base and V 5 bases, and 13 bases lay outside the gene matches. Germline CDR1 reads LNHDA; CDR2 reads SQIVND (reference sequence). CDR3 loop: CASSPQTGTVFQETQYF. The CDR3 nucleotides read TGTGCCAGTAGTCCCCAAACCGGGACAGTTTTCCAAGAGACCCAGTACTTC.